The source of this TCR beta chain is a study of glioma-infiltrating T cells. Study-wide results and limits: Only very few CDR3 sequences appeared in both tissue and blood. Tissue-blood divergence was below expectation in non-neoplastic patients, above in gliomas.

CDR1 and CDR2 from the germline V gene are MDHEN and SYDVKM. Trimming shortened V by 3 bases and J by 0 bases, and 11 bases separated the two germline ends. The CDR3 length is 16 residues. As to this clonotype: Its antigen is as yet unknown. It is likely a read error, because the conserved phenylalanine at the end of the CDR3 is missing.

Amplification of TCR alpha and beta CDR3 regions from RNA used iRepertoire nested multiplex PCR. For one-step reverse transcription and amplification, 100-400 ng of tissue mRNA or PBMC total RNA was used. MiXCR was run by TCRdb on the multiplex PCR reads, yielding one entry per CDR3 protein. The sample lists approximately 93,000 distinct CDR3 sequences; roughly 40% were seen once. The TCR originated in a human donor with low-grade glioma or glioblastoma, undergoing nonglioma brain surgery, or in good health (not recorded which). The rearrangement links TRBV28 to TRBJ1-4; D might be TRBD1 (6 bases). Sequenced input: glioma tissue, nonneoplastic brain tissue, or PBMCs (not recorded which). The CDR3 nucleotides are TGTGCCAGCAGTTTCGGGGGCACAGCAACTAATGAAAAACTGTTTCTT. Translating gives CASSFGGTATNEKLFL.